This T cell receptor beta chain was obtained from a study of PD-1 blockade in classical Hodgkin lymphoma. Regarding the study as a whole: Baseline TCR diversity was reportedly lower in newly diagnosed patients than in healthy donors. It was reported as lower still in relapsed/refractory patients.

This CDR3 region has 17 residues. With V trimmed by 1 base and J by 1 base, 6 bases remained unmatched. Looked up from germline, CDR1 is KGHSH and CDR2 is LQKENI. Of note for this clone: The target antigen is unknown.

Assay used: immunoSEQ multiplex PCR; TCRdb lists only in-frame clones, some missing. The data hold nearly 5,500 clones, with roughly nine tenths observed a single time. Time point given: newly diagnosed, previously untreated cHL patient sample. Applied to thawed PBMCs, magnetic negative selection was the method used to isolate CD8+ T cells. Untreated, newly diagnosed classical Hodgkin lymphoma PBMCs served for comparison. The sequence was collected from a human donor with classical Hodgkin lymphoma. The chain carries TRBV18 and TRBJ2-5, with TRBD2 matching over 10 bases. Sample: CD8+ T cells from blood. This chain's CDR3 is CASSPRAGGPFQETQYF. CDR3 DNA: TGTGCCAGCTCACCACGAGCGGGAGGGCCCTTCCAAGAGACCCAGTACTTC.